Below, one T cell receptor (beta chain) is given with its context. Its antigen is unknown. Germline CDR1 is MDHEN and CDR2 is SYDVKM. There are 14 residues in the CDR3. The ends lost 3 bases at V and 8 bases at J; junction bases unmatched: 4. The sample originates from a study of cytomegalovirus exposure and HLA in healthy donors. The wider study: One earlier analysis, a look at about 179 million T cells, found some 100 million unique TCR beta sequences. Study outcomes and limitations: The authors excluded some V segments, including TRBV6-2 and TRBV6-3, as indistinguishable.

Vbeta (60) and Jbeta (13) primers were used in the PCR. Per the authors' pipeline: An analysis performed later counted 60 million to 90 million unique TCR beta chains (approximately 11 million of them shared). Using immunoSEQ multiplex PCR, the repertoire was profiled, and TCRdb retains in-frame clones only, with some absent. Clone size and V and J calls were adopted from that table, with D and trimming inferred from the DNA. The repertoire holds about 160,000 clones, with around 80% as singletons. The receptor was isolated from a middle-aged man in good health and CMV-seronegative. This chain uses TRBV28 with TRBJ1-6, with 7 bases lining up with TRBD1. Material: PBMCs. The CDR3 loop reads CASSFVQGYSPLHF. DNA of the CDR3: TGTGCCAGCAGTTTCGTACAGGGGTATTCACCCCTCCACTTT. Together with reference TRBV28 and TRBJ1-6, the CDR3 gives the full variable domain: DVKVTQSSRYLVKRTGEKVFLECVQDMDHENMFWYRQDPGLGLRLIYFSYDVKMKEKGDIPEGYSVSREKKERFSLILESASTNQTSMYLCASSFVQGYSPLHFGNGTRLTVT.